Listed here is a single TCR beta chain. The sample is drawn from a study of blood T cell repertoires in COVID-19. Study-wide context: PBMCs, B-cell-depleted T cells, or T cells provided the cDNA or gDNA that made up the material.

Original processing notes: Reference gene primers were amplified, and this amplification served to estimate nucleated cell counts. The protocol was immunoSEQ multiplex PCR, while the TCRdb copy is restricted to in-frame clones and leaves out a portion. V and J calls and clone size follow that table, whereas D and trimming were derived from the DNA. The table has about 73,000 clones, about 80% seen once. Per the germline V gene, CDR1 is SGHTA and CDR2 is FQGTGA. The CDR3 extends over 16 amino acids. V lost 1 base and J 6 bases, leaving 18 bases between the germline ends. Sequencing was done on a sample of peripheral blood. The sequence derives from a human donor in a cohort sampled during active COVID-19. The chain is built from TRBV7-3 and TRBJ1-2; the D gene is possibly TRBD1 (6 bases). Here the CDR3 DNA reads TGTGCCAGCAGCTTAAAACCCATGACAGGATATGATGGCTACACCTTC. Translated: CASSLKPMTGYDGYTF.